Listed below are T cell receptor beta chains from one sample, sequenced in a study of cytomegalovirus exposure and HLA in healthy donors. The assay was immunoSEQ multiplex PCR, and TCRdb's table has in-frame clones only and misses some. The table includes some 110,000 clones, around 75% detected once. What was sequenced was PBMCs. These receptors originate from a young woman in good health and CMV-seronegative. CDR3s include the opening cysteine and the closing phenylalanine or tryptophan. Clone sizes are given selectively: once, few, many, or a class where the clone is expanded.

clone_size v_call cdr3_aa
once TRBV5-6 CASSTGTGDQPQHF
once TRBV4-1 CASSQDPGGPQPQHF
once TRBV6-6 CASSYSFSGGAETQYF
NA TRBV5-4 CASSRTGGEEKLFF
once TRBV6-1 CASSEKRVNTEAFF
NA TRBV30 CAWSLGAGAKNIQYF
few TRBV6-5 CASSTGTSYNSPLHF
once TRBV27 CASKRQGAGELFF
NA TRBV5-6 CASSVINGQVDGYTF
once TRBV15 CATSRESGTSGGPSYNEQFF
NA TRBV19 CASSKHRTGEYEQYF
NA TRBV6-5 CASSTGGAGQPQHF
NA TRBV28 CASSFFPGTGGGNTEAFF
few TRBV7-6 CASSAQGDGSGYTF
NA TRBV5-1 CASSLGTGDMNTEAFF
NA TRBV5-1 CASSRHLDRTYEQYF